The entry that follows covers one T cell receptor (beta chain) sequence. Its antigen is as yet unknown. The sample comes from a study of CD8 T cells in Susac syndrome. The authors reverse transcribed 0.5 to 1 ug RNA with random hexamers. TCR beta CDR3 was amplified by immunoSEQ multiplex PCR. This amplification extended across 54 Vbeta and 13 Jbeta segments. TCRdb processed the immunoSEQ multiplex PCR reads anew with MiXCR; each CDR3 protein has one entry. The table shows 300,000 to 350,000 distinct CDR3 sequences, with 90% to 95% occurring only once. Whole-study findings and limits: The study's TCR sequencing and HLA analysis drew on a certain number of individuals. That number was acknowledged as relatively small.

TCR beta sequencing covered blood CD8+ and CD4+ T cells. Isolation of CD8+ and CD4+ T cells was performed negatively, whereas enrichment of TEMRA cells was done by FACS. Sequenced material: CD4+ T cells from PBMCs. The source is a human donor with multiple sclerosis.

The DNA for the CDR3 is TGTGCCAGCAGCTTAGATCGGGACAGAAAAAACATTCAGTACTTC. Translated, it gives CASSLDRDRKNIQYF. The rearrangement joins TRBV7-2 to TRBJ2-4; 7 nucleotides match TRBD1. Germline CDR1 is SGHTA and CDR2 is FQGNSA. CDR3 length equals 15 residues. The V gene end was trimmed by 1 base and the J gene end by 4 bases; junction bases not matched to a gene: 4.